This passage covers 15 T cell receptor beta chains from one sample sequenced in a study of shared clonotypes between healthy human individuals. Repertoires were generated with immunoSEQ multiplex PCR, while TCRdb's copy carries only in-frame clones and drops some. The top ten clones hold about 1.8% of a sample with millions of clones, under 95% of them seen once. As defined, naive CD8 cells were CD45RO-negative and positively selected for CCR7, with terminally differentiated effector memory CD45RA+ cells excluded. The sequenced sample was naive CD8+ T cells from PBMCs. These receptors originate from a man between 18 and 35 years old in good health. Some clones in this sample may be carry-over from other donors' samples.

This clone was seen a few times. The chain has TRBV7-6 and TRBJ1-2; D remains unclear. CDR1 is SGHVS, CDR2 FNYEAQ, per germline. The CDR3 totals 13 residues. Trimming cost V 0 bases and J 4 bases, with 6 bases left between them. Here the CDR3 reads CASSLATGYGYTF. CDR3 nucleotides: TGTGCCAGCAGCTTAGCCACGGGCTATGGCTACACCTTC.

The chain couples TRBV27 to TRBJ1-2; D might be TRBD1 (6 bases). Germline loops: CDR1 MNHEY, CDR2 SMNVEV (reference sequence). V lost 6 bases and J lost 5, with 19 bases in between. The CDR3 totals 15 residues. CDR3 bases: TGTGCCAGCAGAGACCTCGTGGGGGCGAGGTATGGCTACACCTTC. It yields the protein CASRDLVGARYGYTF.

This clone has only one observation. This rearrangement joins TRBV7-8 to TRBJ2-7; D is perhaps TRBD1 (6 bases). Germline values: CDR1 SGHVS, CDR2 FQNEAQ. Trimming stripped 5 bases from V and 6 bases from J, with 17 bases between. CDR3 length: 14 residues. The CDR3 sequence: CASSTRLGAPEQYF. In nucleotides, the CDR3 is TGTGCCAGCAGCACCCGCCTGGGGGCCCCCGAGCAGTACTTC.

The chain has TRBV11-1 and TRBJ2-7, with a possible D match to TRBD1 (6 bases). This CDR3 region has 15 residues. CDR1 is SGHAT, CDR2 FQDESV, per germline (reference sequence). V was shortened by 0 bases and J by 5 bases, with 14 bases between the two germline ends. The CDR3 DNA reads as TGTGCCAGCAGCTTAGCACAGGGACATAGAAACGAGCAGTACTTC. It encodes CASSLAQGHRNEQYF.

The CDR3 sequence: CASSGLAGEVANTQYF. Here the CDR3 DNA reads TGTGCCAGCAGCGGGCTAGCGGGAGAGGTCGCGAATACGCAGTATTTT. This chain uses TRBV9 with TRBJ2-3; 10 bases map to TRBD2. This CDR3 spans 16 amino acids. V lost 3 bases and J lost 7; bases outside the gene matches: 11. From germline, CDR1 is SGDLS and CDR2 YYNGEE.

The rearrangement links TRBV4-3 to TRBJ2-1; 9 nucleotides agree with TRBD2. V shed 4 bases, J shed 8 bases, and the junction held 9 bases outside the gene matches. The CDR3 contains 15 residues. Germline V lookup: CDR1 LGHNA, CDR2 YSLEER. The CDR3 nucleotides read TGCGCCAGCAGCCGCCGTGGACTAGCGTTAGATGAGCAGTTCTTC. Protein product: CASSRRGLALDEQFF.

This chain uses TRBV7-9 with TRBJ2-1; TRBD1 agrees at 7 bases. This CDR3 contains 19 residues. CDR1 is SEHNR, CDR2 FQNEAQ, per germline (reference sequence). Trimming took 3 bases from V and 1 from J; bases not matched to a gene: 15. CDR3 sequence: CASSFGRGGPGASYNEQFF. CDR3 nucleotides: TGTGCCAGCAGCTTTGGGCGAGGGGGCCCAGGGGCTTCCTACAATGAGCAGTTCTTC. The entire variable domain, with the rest obtained from reference TRBV7-9 and TRBJ2-1, is as follows: DTGVSQNPRHKITKRGQNVTFRCDPISEHNRLYWYRQTLGQGPEFLTYFQNEAQLEKSRLLSDRFSAERPKGSFSTLEIQRTEQGDSAMYLCASSFGRGGPGASYNEQFFGPGTRLTVL.

The chain links TRBV7-2 to TRBJ2-1; D perhaps matches TRBD2 (6 bases). V lost 5 bases and J 4 bases, leaving 15 bases between the germline ends. Looked up from germline, CDR1 is SGHTA and CDR2 is FQGNSA. The CDR3 is 15 residues long. The chain's CDR3 is CASSLRGNMYNEQFF. CDR3 nucleotides: TGTGCCAGCAGCCTTCGGGGGAATATGTACAATGAGCAGTTCTTC.

A note on this clone: Other DNA sequences in this specimen translate into the identical CDR3. CDR3 protein: CASSVGTGSYNEQFF. CDR3 DNA: TGTGCCAGCAGCGTAGGGACCGGGAGCTACAATGAGCAGTTCTTC. The chain has TRBV9 and TRBJ2-1; TRBD2 is a possible D gene (6 bases). Per the germline V gene, CDR1 is SGDLS and CDR2 is YYNGEE. Trimming pared 0 bases from V and 3 bases from J, leaving 10 bases between. This CDR3 region has 15 residues.

In regard to this clone: In the same sample, other DNA sequences code for this CDR3. The chain employs TRBV27 and TRBJ2-3; D uncertain. Germline V gene sequence: CDR1 MNHEY, CDR2 SMNVEV (reference sequence). Trimming took off 3 bases at V and 0 bases at J, with 7 bases between the two ends. The CDR3 extends over 14 amino acids. The CDR3 region has the DNA TGTGCCAGCAGTTTTAGTAGTAGCACAGATACGCAGTATTTT. Protein product: CASSFSSSTDTQYF.

J is TRBJ1-5 and V is TRBV11-2; D might be TRBD1 (5 bases). Germline values: CDR1 SGHAT, CDR2 FQNNGV. The V and J ends lost 5 bases and 8 bases respectively, with 13 bases between them. There are 13 residues in the CDR3. The CDR3, as DNA: TGTGCCAGCAGCACAAATTGGGGCAAGCCCCAGCATTTT. Translated, it gives CASSTNWGKPQHF. Drawing the rest from reference TRBV11-2 and TRBJ1-5, the complete variable domain is EAGVAQSPRYKIIEKRQSVAFWCNPISGHATLYWYQQILGQGPKLLIQFQNNGVVDDSQLPKDRFSAERLKGVDSTLKIQPAKLEDSAVYLCASSTNWGKPQHFGDGTRLSIL.

The count of this clone is one. This chain joins TRBV9 and TRBJ2-1, with 11 positions matching TRBD2. Looked up from germline, CDR1 is SGDLS and CDR2 is YYNGEE. With 3 bases clipped from V and 3 bases from J, the junction kept 2 bases outside the gene matches. The CDR3 is made up of 15 amino acids. In DNA, the CDR3 is TGTGCCAGCAGCGGACTAGCGGGACTCTACAATGAGCAGTTCTTC. Translation: CASSGLAGLYNEQFF.

The chain links TRBV10-1 to TRBJ1-1; D gene uncertain. The germline CDR1 and CDR2 sequences are WNHNN and SYGVQD (reference sequence). Trimming removed 0 bases at V and 8 bases at J, with 13 bases between. The CDR3 is made up of 14 amino acids. CDR3 DNA: TGCGCCAGCAGTGAGTCTAGGAGAGGTAACGAAGCTTTCTTT. It codes for CASSESRRGNEAFF.

Here the CDR3 reads CASSSTRGYGEKLFF. The CDR3 DNA reads TGCGCCAGCAGTTCGACCAGGGGTTACGGTGAAAAACTGTTTTTT. V and J are TRBV5-1 and TRBJ1-4, with a tentative D call TRBD1 (6 bases). Germline-derived CDR1 and CDR2 are SGHRS and YFSETQ. The CDR3 contains 15 residues. Trimming pared 5 bases from V and 7 bases from J, leaving 18 bases between.

This clone came up once. The V and J genes are TRBV14 and TRBJ2-7, with D hard to call. The V end was cut by 6 bases, the J end by 4 bases, with 10 bases between. Germline V CDR1 and CDR2: SGHDN, FVKESK. This CDR3 region has 12 residues. The CDR3 DNA is TGTGCCAGCAGGGGAATCCATTACGAGCAGTACTTC. As protein: CASRGIHYEQYF.